This T cell receptor beta chain was found in a study of T cells in localized non-small cell lung cancer. Sequencing used immunoSEQ multiplex PCR; TCRdb keeps in-frame clones, though not all of them. The sample yields around 35,000 clones, around 77% seen once. Notes on this clone: The antigen is not known.

Study results and limitations: Detection in adjacent lung was observed for a median roughly 57 of the top 100 tumor clones. Elevated blood T cell density was associated with longer overall survival. Sequencing covered just one tumor region, so heterogeneity cannot be ruled out. Uninvolved adjacent lung showed higher T cell clonality than tumor.

The input for sequencing was peripheral blood, taken before any cancer treatment. The receptor was derived from a male donor aged 60 or over with stage III squamous cell lung carcinoma.

The CDR3 bases are TGCGCCAGCAGCCCTGGGGGGCAGGCGAACACCGGGGAGCTGTTTTTT. It translates to CASSPGGQANTGELFF. The genes are TRBV5-1 and TRBJ2-2, with D perhaps assigned TRBD1 or TRBD2 (6 bases each). The ends were cut back, 4 bases at V and 0 bases at J, with 13 bases in the middle. Germline V gene lookup returns CDR1 SGHRS and CDR2 YFSETQ. This CDR3 is built from 16 residues. Complete variable domain (other parts from reference TRBV5-1 and TRBJ2-2): KAGVTQTPRYLIKTRGQQVTLSCSPISGHRSVSWYQQTPGQGLQFLFEYFSETQRNKGNFPGRFSGRQFSNSRSEMNVSTLELGDSALYLCASSPGGQANTGELFFGEGSRLTVL.